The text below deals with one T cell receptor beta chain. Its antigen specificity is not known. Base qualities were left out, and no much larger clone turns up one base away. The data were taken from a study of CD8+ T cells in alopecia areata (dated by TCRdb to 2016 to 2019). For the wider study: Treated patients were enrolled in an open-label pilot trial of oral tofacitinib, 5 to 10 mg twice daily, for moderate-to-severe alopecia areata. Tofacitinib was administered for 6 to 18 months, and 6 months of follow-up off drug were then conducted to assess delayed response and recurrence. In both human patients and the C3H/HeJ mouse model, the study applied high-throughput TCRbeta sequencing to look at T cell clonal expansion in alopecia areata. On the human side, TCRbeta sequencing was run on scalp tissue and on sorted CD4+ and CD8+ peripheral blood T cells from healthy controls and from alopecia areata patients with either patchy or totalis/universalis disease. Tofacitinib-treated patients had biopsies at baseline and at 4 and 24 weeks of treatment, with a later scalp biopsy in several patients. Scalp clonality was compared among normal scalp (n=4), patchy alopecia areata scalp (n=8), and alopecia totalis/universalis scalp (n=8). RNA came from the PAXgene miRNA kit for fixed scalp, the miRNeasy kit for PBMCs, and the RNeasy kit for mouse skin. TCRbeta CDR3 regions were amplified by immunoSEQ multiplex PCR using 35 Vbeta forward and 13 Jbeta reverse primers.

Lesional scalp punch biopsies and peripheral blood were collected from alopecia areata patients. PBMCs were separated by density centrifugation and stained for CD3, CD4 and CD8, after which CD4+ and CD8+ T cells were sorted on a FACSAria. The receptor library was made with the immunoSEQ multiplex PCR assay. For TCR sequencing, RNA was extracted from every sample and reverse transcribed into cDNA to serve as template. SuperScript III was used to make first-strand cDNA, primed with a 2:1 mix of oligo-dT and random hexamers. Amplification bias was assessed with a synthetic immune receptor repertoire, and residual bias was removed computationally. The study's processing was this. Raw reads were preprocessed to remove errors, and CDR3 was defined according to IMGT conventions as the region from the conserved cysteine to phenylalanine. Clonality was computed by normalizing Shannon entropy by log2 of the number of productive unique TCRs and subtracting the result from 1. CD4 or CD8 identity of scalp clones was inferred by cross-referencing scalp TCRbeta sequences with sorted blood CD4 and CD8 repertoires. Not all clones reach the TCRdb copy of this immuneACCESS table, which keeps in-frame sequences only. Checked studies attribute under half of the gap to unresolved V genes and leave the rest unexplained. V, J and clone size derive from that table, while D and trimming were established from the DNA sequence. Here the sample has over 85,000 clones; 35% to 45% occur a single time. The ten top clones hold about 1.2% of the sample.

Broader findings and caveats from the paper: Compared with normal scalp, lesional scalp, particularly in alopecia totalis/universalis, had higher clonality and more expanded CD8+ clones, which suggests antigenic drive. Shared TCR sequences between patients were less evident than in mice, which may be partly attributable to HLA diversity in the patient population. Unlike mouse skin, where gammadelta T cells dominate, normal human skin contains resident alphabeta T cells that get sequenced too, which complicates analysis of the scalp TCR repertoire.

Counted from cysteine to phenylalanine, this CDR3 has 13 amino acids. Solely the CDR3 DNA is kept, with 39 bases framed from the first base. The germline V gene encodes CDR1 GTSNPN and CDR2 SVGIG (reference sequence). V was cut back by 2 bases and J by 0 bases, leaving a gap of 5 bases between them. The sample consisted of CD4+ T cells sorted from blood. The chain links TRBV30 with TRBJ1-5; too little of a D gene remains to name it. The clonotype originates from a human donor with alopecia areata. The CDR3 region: CAWSTGSNQPQHF. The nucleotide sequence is TGTGCCTGGAGTACCGGTAGCAATCAGCCCCAGCATTTT. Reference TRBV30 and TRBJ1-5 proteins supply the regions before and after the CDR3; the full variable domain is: SQTIHQWPATLVQPVGSPLSLECTVEGTSNPNLYWYRQAAGRGLQLLFYSVGIGQISSEVPQNLSASRPQDRQFILSSKKLLLSDSGFYLCAWSTGSNQPQHFGDGTRLSIL.